The T cell receptor (beta chain) under discussion was sequenced for a study of blood T cell repertoires in COVID-19 (dated by TCRdb to about 2020). The study in broad terms: Samples covering the acute and convalescent phases of COVID-19 were provided by collaborators in the United States, Italy and Spain. A de-identified subject ID, COVID-19 status, age in years and sex were almost always included in the sample metadata. Where HLA class I and class II types were available, the types were taken from metadata supplied by the sample provider, not from assay-based typing. The repertoires were released in a freely available public database meant as a resource for research on the immune response to SARS-CoV-2. Deeply sampled blood TCRbeta repertoires from subjects exposed to, actively infected with, or recovered from COVID-19 were included in the dataset. The samples were drawn from two sources: the first 160 participants of the ongoing ImmuneRACE study, and over 950 subjects contributed by 6 global collaborators. The prospective study material was composed of cDNA or gDNA derived from T cells, B-cell-depleted T cells, or PBMCs.

Enrolling through a virtual design, the prospective study's participants ranged in age from roughly 18 to 90 years and lived across 20 to 25 United States geographic areas. In the prospective study, cohorts were assigned on the basis of participant-reported clinical history obtained from a screening survey and a study questionnaire. ImmuneRACE Cohort 3 recovered participants were defined by two consecutive negative NP/OP PCR tests, healthcare professional clearance, or symptom resolution. Each participant in the prospective study had whole blood, serum and a nasopharyngeal or oropharyngeal swab collected by mobile phlebotomists. Over a roughly two-month period, participants in the prospective study had the option of providing additional blood draws and questionnaires. Before DNA extraction, prospective study blood samples were shipped either frozen or at room temperature. TCRbeta CDR3 regions were amplified from genomic DNA by means of the immunoSEQ Assay, a bias-controlled multiplex PCR. In the source study's methods: The number of nucleated cells in each sample was estimated from the amplification of reference gene primers within the assay. To quantify the absolute abundance of each unique TCRbeta CDR3 rearrangement, sequence reads were collapsed and filtered. For each sample, productive Simpson clonality was calculated as the square root of Simpson's diversity index across productive rearrangements. TCRdb stores this immuneACCESS table with in-frame sequences only. Part of the clones is absent; in the studies checked, under half of the shortfall reflects unresolved V genes, and no reason is known for the rest. V and J calls and clone size follow that table, whereas D and trimming were derived from the DNA. For this sample the table gives 310,000 or so clones, of which over 80% were detected only once. Around 9.3% of the sample is taken by the ten largest.

Study-wide findings and limitations: The amount of clinical and demographic metadata varied by source and participant and was provided uncurated.

A remark on this clone: No antigen is known for it. Base-call qualities are not available, and no considerably larger clone is one nucleotide away.

The origin of this receptor is a woman younger than 30 who had recovered from COVID-19. Sequences were obtained from PBMCs or T cells enriched from blood (not recorded which).

The bases read TGTGCCAGCAGCTTAGTCCCGGGAGGGGCCCTCCACTTT. It specifies CASSLVPGGALHF. The chain was built from TRBV7-2 and TRBJ1-6, and possibly TRBD1, on 5 matching bases. From the cysteine through the phenylalanine, the CDR3 covers 13 amino acids. The entry retains the CDR3 DNA only, 39 bases that are in frame from base 1. Trimming costs V 1 base and J 14 bases, and their ends lie 12 bases apart. Via the germline V gene, CDR1 is SGHTA and CDR2 FQGNSA.